A single sample gave rise to the 19 T cell receptor beta chains below, sequenced in a study of cytomegalovirus exposure and HLA in healthy donors. Vbeta (60) and Jbeta (13) primers were used in the PCR. Profiled with immunoSEQ multiplex PCR; TCRdb holds only in-frame clones, not every one. Among under 200,000 clones listed, roughly 87% were seen once. The sequenced sample consisted of PBMCs. These receptors all come from a girl aged 10-17 years in good health and CMV-seropositive.

This clone was observed once. The chain combines TRBV30 with TRBJ1-4; maybe TRBD1 (5 bases). This CDR3 region has 15 residues. The germline gives CDR1 GTSNPN, CDR2 SVGIG (reference sequence). The V end lost 3 bases, the J end lost 8 bases, and 19 bases lay between the germline ends. The CDR3 spells CAWSPFGRAAEKLFF. Here the CDR3 DNA reads TGTGCCTGGAGCCCTTTTGGCAGGGCAGCGGAAAAACTGTTTTTT.

The chain uses TRBV10-1 and TRBJ2-2; D possibly corresponds to TRBD2 (6 bases). The V end lost 3 bases, the J end lost 1 base, and 12 bases lay between the germline ends. The CDR3 consists of 16 residues. Germline V CDR1 and CDR2: WNHNN, SYGVQD (reference sequence). The CDR3 spells CASSEWRDGNTGELFF. The CDR3 DNA follows: TGCGCCAGCAGTGAATGGCGGGACGGGAACACCGGGGAGCTGTTTTTT.

This clone is a singleton in its sample. CDR3 loop: CASSSPRQGKGKNTEAFF. The CDR3 nucleotides are TGCGCCAGCAGCTCACCGCGACAGGGGAAGGGAAAAAACACTGAAGCTTTCTTT. V and J are TRBV5-1 and TRBJ1-1; TRBD1 agrees at 8 bases. This CDR3 is built from 18 residues. The germline CDR1 and CDR2 sequences are SGHRS and YFSETQ. With 3 bases clipped from V and 2 bases from J, the junction kept 15 bases outside the gene matches.

The chain recombines TRBV6-5 with TRBJ2-3, with 9 bases fitting TRBD2. CDR1 and CDR2 from the germline V gene are MNHEY and SVGAGI. The ends lost 2 bases at V and 4 bases at J; junction bases unmatched: 7. There are 16 residues in the CDR3. In nucleotides, the CDR3 is TGTGCCAGCAGTTACAGCGGGAGGTTCAAGGCAGATACGCAGTATTTT. Translation: CASSYSGRFKADTQYF.

This chain uses TRBV28 with TRBJ2-7; 13 bases are a match to TRBD2. This CDR3 is built from 14 residues. Germline CDR1 and CDR2: MDHEN and SYDVKM. J lost 6 bases, V lost 3 bases, and 2 bases had no gene match. This CDR3 reads CASSLGLAGLEQYF. CDR3 nucleotides: TGTGCCAGCAGTTTGGGACTAGCGGGGCTCGAGCAGTACTTC. The full variable domain, rest sourced from reference TRBV28 and TRBJ2-7, is DVKVTQSSRYLVKRTGEKVFLECVQDMDHENMFWYRQDPGLGLRLIYFSYDVKMKEKGDIPEGYSVSREKKERFSLILESASTNQTSMYLCASSLGLAGLEQYFGPGTRLTVT.

The V gene is TRBV28, the J gene TRBJ2-7; 8 bases map to TRBD1. From germline, CDR1 is MDHEN and CDR2 SYDVKM. The V segment lost 1 base and the J segment 2 bases; nucleotides outside the gene matches: 4. There are 15 residues in the CDR3. CDR3 sequence reads: CASSLSGTGAYEQYF. CDR3 coding DNA: TGTGCCAGCAGTTTATCCGGGACAGGAGCCTACGAGCAGTACTTC.

Note on this clone: The same CDR3 can be traced to other DNA sequences in this sample. The rearrangement links TRBV11-3 to TRBJ2-2, with a possible D match to TRBD1 (5 bases). Germline CDR1 reads SGHNT; CDR2 reads YENEEA. The CDR3 spans 13 residues. The germline V and J ends were trimmed by 2 bases and 4 bases, with 5 bases remaining between them. In DNA, the CDR3 is TGTGCCAGCAGCTTAAGGGGCACCGGGGAGCTGTTTTTT. Its translation is CASSLRGTGELFF.

Notes on this clone: One junction end does not reproduce the germline sequence, and a read error may be involved. This chain joins TRBV6-1 and TRBJ2-7; 7 positions match TRBD1. This CDR3 is 15 amino acids long. The V gene's germline CDR1 is MNHNS and CDR2 SASEGT. CDR3 sequence: CAISEVTGASHEQYF. In nucleotides, the CDR3 is TGTGCCATCAGTGAGGTCACAGGGGCTAGCCACGAGCAGTACTTC.

The chain couples TRBV10-3 to TRBJ1-1; 11 bases line up with TRBD1. The J segment lost 1 base and the V segment lost 10 bases, leaving 11 bases of the junction unmatched. This CDR3 is 16 amino acids long. Per germline, CDR1 ENHRY and CDR2 SYGVKD. The CDR3 loop is CATRDLDRGPNTEAFF. For the CDR3, the DNA is TGTGCCACCCGCGACCTGGACAGGGGGCCGAACACTGAAGCTTTCTTT.

The table lists this clone with a few counts. The CDR3, as DNA: TGTGCCAGCAGTTACTCATTACAGGGGACGAACACTGAAGCTTTCTTT. Its translation is CASSYSLQGTNTEAFF. This sequence joins TRBV6-6 and TRBJ1-1; 7 bases are shared with TRBD1. Germline CDR1 is MNHNY and CDR2 is SVGAGI (reference sequence). The CDR3 is 16 amino acids. The trim removed 0 bases at V and 1 base at J, leaving 5 bases unmatched.

The sample holds a few counts of this clone. The chain carries TRBV4-3 and TRBJ1-2; 7 nucleotides agree with TRBD1. J was trimmed by 0 bases and V by 3 bases; bases with no gene match: 25. This CDR3 is built from 22 residues. The germline gives CDR1 LGHNA, CDR2 YSLEER. The CDR3 bases are TGCGCCAGCAGCCAGCAGGGGAAAGGGGGCGTATCGGTCGTGCCACCTAACTATGGCTACACCTTC. Translating gives CASSQQGKGGVSVVPPNYGYTF.

The chain uses TRBV10-3 and TRBJ1-3, with 9 bases aligning to TRBD1. The CDR3 contains 16 residues. Germline V gives CDR1 ENHRY, CDR2 SYGVKD. With 6 bases clipped from V and 5 bases from J, the junction kept 11 bases outside the gene matches. CDR3 nucleotide sequence: TGTGCCATCAGAGATCCTCGGGACAGGGACCGAAACACCATATATTTT. Amino acids: CAIRDPRDRDRNTIYF.

V and J are TRBV4-3 and TRBJ2-7; the D is unclear. CDR3 length equals 14 residues. Trimming removed 2 bases from V and 0 bases from J, with 8 bases in between. Per the germline V gene, CDR1 is LGHNA and CDR2 is YSLEER. The CDR3 DNA reads TGCGCCAGCAGCCAATTGCCGAGCTCCTACGAGCAGTACTTC. Translating gives CASSQLPSSYEQYF.

J is TRBJ2-7 and V is TRBV19; 7 bases fit TRBD1. V was pared by 3 bases and J by 6 bases, with 8 bases of the junction left unmatched. Germline-derived CDR1 and CDR2 are LNHDA and SQIVND (reference sequence). There are 14 residues in the CDR3. Written as DNA, the CDR3 is TGTGCCAGTAGTATCCGGGACAGTGGACTCGAGCAGTACTTC. Its protein product is CASSIRDSGLEQYF.

This sequence joins TRBV28 and TRBJ1-1, with 9 bases lining up with TRBD1. The CDR3 extends over 16 amino acids. Unmatched junction bases numbered 13, after V lost 6 bases and J lost 5 bases. The germline CDR1 and CDR2 sequences are MDHEN and SYDVKM. The CDR3 is CASSPTGTGSGTEAFF. In DNA, the CDR3 is TGTGCCAGCAGCCCCACCGGGACAGGGAGCGGAACTGAAGCTTTCTTT.

The rearrangement links TRBV14 to TRBJ2-2, with 7 nucleotides matching TRBD2. V lost 6 bases and J lost 0; bases outside the gene matches: 4. CDR1 and CDR2 (germline): SGHDN, FVKESK. This CDR3 has 15 residues. CDR3 region: CASRNAGANTGELFF. CDR3 DNA sequence: TGTGCCAGCAGAAATGCGGGGGCGAACACCGGGGAGCTGTTTTTT.

This clone was seen only a few times. The V and J genes are TRBV7-8 and TRBJ1-4; 7 nucleotides match TRBD1. Germline V lookup: CDR1 SGHVS, CDR2 FQNEAQ. The junction had 2 bases not matched to a gene; V was cut back by 3 bases and J by 4 bases. CDR3 size: 14 residues. CDR3 DNA sequence: TGTGCCAGCAGCTTGACAGGGTTTAATGAAAAACTGTTTTTT. It encodes CASSLTGFNEKLFF.

This clone was found a few times. The V gene is TRBV9, the J gene TRBJ2-3; 7 bases agree with TRBD2. This CDR3 contains 14 residues. The germline V gene has CDR1 SGDLS and CDR2 YYNGEE. After removal of 0 bases from V and 5 bases from J, the junction contained 3 bases not matched to a gene. The CDR3 bases are TGTGCCAGCAGCGTAGGCGGGAGACTAGATACGCAGTATTTT. It specifies CASSVGGRLDTQYF.

The chain employs TRBV19 and TRBJ1-1; 9 nucleotides agree with TRBD1. V lost 3 bases and J lost 1; bases outside the gene matches: 0. The CDR3 sequence is 14 residues long. From germline, CDR1 is LNHDA and CDR2 SQIVND (reference sequence). This chain's CDR3 is CASSMGQGNTEAFF. The CDR3 DNA reads as TGTGCCAGTAGTATGGGACAGGGGAACACTGAAGCTTTCTTT.